The next 28 T cell receptor beta chains were all read from a single sample in a study of T-cell reconstitution after alpha-beta-depleted transplantation in children. Preparing the TCRbeta library involved the use of unique molecular identifiers. A single record per CDR3 protein comes from TCRdb applying MiXCR to the PCR reads. The top ten hold approximately 25% of the sample, which has about 440,000 distinct CDR3 sequences, 43% seen once. The sequencing here drew on PBMCs, taken before TCRalphabeta/CD19-depleted stem cell transplant. These receptors came from a girl aged 2-10 years with aplastic anemia, due to receive a stem cell transplant.

The V gene is TRBV5-1, the J gene TRBJ2-2, with TRBD1 matching over 8 bases. V lost 4 bases to trimming and J lost 4 bases; unmatched junction nucleotides: 6. Looked up from germline, CDR1 is SGHRS and CDR2 is YFSETQ. The CDR3 runs to 15 residues. DNA of the CDR3: TGCGCCAGCAGCGGGATGACAGGGGTCACCGGGGAGCTGTTTTTT. Residues: CASSGMTGVTGELFF.

Ten or more counts support this clonotype. This chain links TRBV6-2 or TRBV6-3 with TRBJ2-7; the D call may be TRBD1 or TRBD2 (5 bases each). The V end was cut by 4 bases, the J end by 0 bases, with 10 bases between. The CDR3 extends over 14 amino acids. Germline-derived CDR1 and CDR2 are MNHEY and SVGEGT. The CDR3 protein is CASSSPGRSYEQYF. Written as DNA, the CDR3 is TGTGCCAGCAGTTCCCCGGGACGCTCCTACGAGCAGTACTTC.

This chain joins TRBV12-3 or TRBV12-4 and TRBJ2-3; D is possibly TRBD1 (6 bases). Trimming stripped 5 bases from V and 2 bases from J, with 11 bases between. The CDR3 covers 14 residues. CDR3 in DNA: TGTGCCAGCAGTATAGGACAGACCACAGATACGCAGTATTTT. Translated: CASSIGQTTDTQYF.

This clonotype was found once. The chain links TRBV10-2 to TRBJ2-5; D is unresolved. In germline, CDR1 is WSHSY, CDR2 SAAADI. The CDR3 spans 13 residues. Deletions cut 2 bases from V and 5 bases from J, with 9 bases between. CDR3 DNA: TGCGCCAGCAGTGAGAGCCGCGCGGAGACCCAGTACTTC. It specifies CASSESRAETQYF.

CDR3 protein: CASGEGGYEQFF. The CDR3 region has the DNA TGCGCCAGCGGGGAAGGGGGCTATGAGCAGTTCTTC. The chain uses TRBV5-1 and TRBJ2-1, with 7 bases identical to TRBD1. The CDR3 consists of 12 residues. Germline V gene data show CDR1 as SGHRS and CDR2 as YFSETQ. V trimming: 7 bases; J trimming: 8 bases; junction bases outside the gene matches: 6.

The chain joins TRBV30 to TRBJ1-1; no definite D call. CDR3 length: 13 residues. Trimming stripped 5 bases from V and 0 bases from J, with 10 bases between. Germline CDR1 is GTSNPN and CDR2 is SVGIG (reference sequence). The CDR3 sequence is CAWVYSLNTEAFF. The CDR3 DNA follows: TGTGCCTGGGTGTACAGTTTGAACACTGAAGCTTTCTTT.

In this sample, this clonotype turned up a few times. This rearrangement joins TRBV5-1 to TRBJ1-1; 7 bases fit TRBD1. The CDR3 has 15 amino acids. Germline loops: CDR1 SGHRS, CDR2 YFSETQ. V trimming: 1 base; J trimming: 4 bases; junction bases outside the gene matches: 7. In DNA, the CDR3 is TGCGCCAGCAGCTTGAAGGAGACAGGGACCACTGAAGCTTTCTTT. This codes for CASSLKETGTTEAFF.

This sequence joins TRBV7-8 and TRBJ2-7, with 9 bases aligning to TRBD1. The CDR3 covers 15 residues. V was pared by 1 base and J by 6 bases, with 7 bases of the junction left unmatched. Germline CDR1 and CDR2: SGHVS and FQNEAQ. The CDR3 sequence is CASSLGLRTGVEQYF. The DNA for the CDR3 is TGTGCCAGCAGCTTAGGTCTAAGGACAGGGGTCGAGCAGTACTTC.

V is TRBV28 and J is TRBJ2-7; D is perhaps TRBD1 or TRBD2 (5 bases each). CDR3 length: 14 amino acids. V was pared by 6 bases and J by 3 bases, with 15 bases between. Germline V gene data show CDR1 as MDHEN and CDR2 as SYDVKM. The CDR3 protein is CASSTGTYDYEQYF. The CDR3 nucleotides read TGTGCCAGCAGCACCGGGACGTACGACTACGAGCAGTACTTC.

This clonotype came up once. This may arise from a read error, as a much more abundant clone is one base away. Likely a read error: the CDR3 ends without its conserved phenylalanine or tryptophan. V usage is TRBV5-1 and J usage is TRBJ2-6, with D hard to call. The CDR3 contains 17 residues. Germline-derived CDR1 and CDR2 are SGHRS and YFSETQ. V was pared by 1 base and J by 0 bases, with 11 bases between. CDR3: CASSLKGPHSGANVLTL. The CDR3 DNA is TGCGCCAGCAGCTTGAAAGGTCCGCACTCTGGGGCCAACGTCCTGACTTTA.

This clonotype has a count of ten or more. The chain has TRBV20-1 and TRBJ1-2; no reliable D call. Per germline, CDR1 DFQATT and CDR2 SNEGSKA (reference sequence). This CDR3 is 11 amino acids long. V lost 0 bases and J 7 bases, leaving 6 bases between the germline ends. The CDR3 region is CSARDLLGYTF. The DNA for the CDR3 is TGCAGTGCTAGAGATCTCCTTGGCTACACCTTC.

DNA of the CDR3: TGCGCCAGCAGCTTGGCAGATGGGGTAGAGACCCAGTACTTC. Translated, it gives CASSLADGVETQYF. The chain links TRBV5-1 to TRBJ2-5; D unresolved. Trimming left V 0 bases short and J 4 bases short, with 10 bases between. Germline V gives CDR1 SGHRS, CDR2 YFSETQ. CDR3 length: 14 amino acids.

Ten or more counts support this clonotype. The J gene is TRBJ2-7, the V gene TRBV5-1, with D tentatively TRBD2 (5 bases). This CDR3 spans 15 amino acids. Germline V gene lookup returns CDR1 SGHRS and CDR2 YFSETQ. Trimming removed 0 bases from V and 0 bases from J, with 10 bases in between. Here the CDR3 reads CASSLDVAPSYEQYF. The CDR3 region has the DNA TGCGCCAGCAGCTTGGATGTAGCGCCCTCCTACGAGCAGTACTTC.

This clonotype was detected only a few times. This chain connects TRBV6-4 to TRBJ1-2; 8 bases are shared with TRBD1. Germline V lookup: CDR1 MRHNA, CDR2 SNTAGT. Trimming at V came to 2 bases and at J to 6 bases, leaving 11 bases not matched to a gene. The CDR3 loop spans 16 amino acids. The CDR3 here is CASSDLLGQGENGYTF. The CDR3 region has the DNA TGTGCCAGCAGTGACCTTCTAGGACAGGGAGAAAATGGCTACACCTTC.

Many counts were recorded for this clonotype. The V and J genes are TRBV6-5 and TRBJ1-4; no clear D. The CDR3 consists of 16 residues. Per germline, CDR1 MNHEY and CDR2 SVGAGI. Between the trimmed V and J ends, which lost 0 bases and 8 bases, there was a span of 16 bases. The CDR3 DNA is TGTGCCAGCAGTTACTCATCTCGGCCCTCCCAGGAAAAACTGTTTTTT. Its protein is CASSYSSRPSQEKLFF.

The CDR3, as DNA: TGTGCCAGCAGCTTGGCCCCGACAGGGCAAGAGACCCAGTACTTC. This codes for CASSLAPTGQETQYF. V usage is TRBV5-6 and J usage is TRBJ2-5, with 7 bases that match TRBD1. CDR3 length equals 15 residues. CDR1 and CDR2 from the germline V gene are SGHDT and YYEEEE. After removal of 0 bases from V and 2 bases from J, the junction contained 4 bases not matched to a gene.

Of note for this clonotype: A much larger clone differs from this one at a single base, so this may be a read error. The chain combines TRBV15 with TRBJ2-3; 8 bases map to TRBD2. The V gene end was trimmed by 1 base and the J gene end by 4 bases; junction bases not matched to a gene: 4. CDR3 size: 15 residues. CDR1 is LNHNV and CDR2 is YYDKDF in the germline V gene (reference sequence). DNA of the CDR3: TGTGCCACCAGCAGAGCGGCGGGAGGCCCAGATACGCAGTATTTT. The encoded protein is CATSRAAGGPDTQYF. The full variable domain, in which reference TRBV15 and TRBJ2-3 provide the parts outside the CDR3, is DAMVIQNPRYQVTQFGKPVTLSCSQTLNHNVMYWYQQKSSQAPKLLFHYYDKDFNNEADTPDNFQSRRPNTSFCFLDIRSPGLGDTAMYLCATSRAAGGPDTQYFGPGTRLTVL.

The gene calls are TRBV29-1 and TRBJ2-1; the match to TRBD2 covers 12 bases. From germline, CDR1 is SQVTM and CDR2 ANQGSEA. The CDR3 is made up of 15 amino acids. V shed 3 bases, J shed 1 base, and the junction held 1 base outside the gene matches. The CDR3 loop reads CSVDLAGGSYNEQFF. The CDR3 DNA sequence: TGCAGCGTTGACCTAGCGGGAGGGTCCTACAATGAGCAGTTCTTC.

The chain couples TRBV5-1 to TRBJ2-5, with D perhaps matching TRBD2 (6 bases). This CDR3 comprises 14 residues. The V end was cut by 4 bases, the J end by 7 bases, with 17 bases between. Germline V gene lookup returns CDR1 SGHRS and CDR2 YFSETQ. In DNA, the CDR3 is TGCGCCAGCAGCCCGGGGAGGCCAGAGGGGACCCAGTACTTC. Its translation: CASSPGRPEGTQYF.

This clonotype occurred many times. The rearrangement joins TRBV5-1 to TRBJ1-5; D might be TRBD1 (5 bases). This CDR3 is 16 amino acids long. Germline CDR1 is SGHRS and CDR2 is YFSETQ. Trimming shortened V by 0 bases and J by 7 bases, and 17 bases separated the two germline ends. The CDR3 coding sequence is TGCGCCAGCAGCTTGGAAGGAGGGGCAACGGACCAGCCCCAGCATTTT. It translates to CASSLEGGATDQPQHF.

The J gene is TRBJ2-5, the V gene TRBV7-2; D assignment may be TRBD1 or TRBD2 (5 bases each). Deletions cut 7 bases from V and 3 bases from J, with 9 bases between. The CDR3 length is 12 residues. Germline V gene sequence: CDR1 SGHTA, CDR2 FQGNSA. CDR3 region: CASNLGEETQYF. Written as DNA, the CDR3 is TGTGCCAGCAACCTGGGGGAAGAGACCCAGTACTTC.

This clonotype was seen many times. The chain carries TRBV4-1 and TRBJ2-7, with D possibly being TRBD2 (6 bases). The CDR3 totals 15 residues. Germline V CDR1 and CDR2: MGHRA, YSYEKL. Trimming cost V 3 bases and J 2 bases, with 14 bases left between them. CDR3 region: CASSQPPGTPYEQYF. The CDR3, as DNA: TGCGCCAGCAGCCAGCCTCCAGGGACTCCCTACGAGCAGTACTTC.

The V and J genes are TRBV5-4 and TRBJ1-2; D is ambiguous. The ends were cut back, 5 bases at V and 4 bases at J, with 18 bases in the middle. There are 15 residues in the CDR3. Germline V gives CDR1 SGHNT, CDR2 YYREEE (reference sequence). The CDR3 loop is CASRGRANLFYGYTF. The CDR3 DNA sequence: TGTGCCAGCAGGGGGAGGGCGAACCTTTTCTATGGCTACACCTTC. Supplemented by reference TRBV5-4 and TRBJ1-2, the full variable domain reads ETGVTQSPTHLIKTRGQQVTLRCSSQSGHNTVSWYQQALGQGPQFIFQYYREEENGRGNFPPRFSGLQFPNYSSELNVNALELDDSALYLCASRGRANLFYGYTFGSGTRLTVV.

The CDR3 loop reads CASSYSTDRIETQYF. The CDR3 DNA is TGTGCCAGCAGTTACTCCACGGACAGGATCGAGACCCAGTACTTC. This chain uses TRBV6-5 with TRBJ2-5, with TRBD1 matching 7 bases. CDR3 length equals 15 residues. Germline V gene data show CDR1 as MNHEY and CDR2 as SVGAGI. Trimming removed 0 bases from V and 5 bases from J; junction bases left unmatched: 6.

The chain employs TRBV5-6 and TRBJ2-1, with D unclear. Looked up from germline, CDR1 is SGHDT and CDR2 is YYEEEE. Trimming removed 4 bases from V and 9 bases from J, with 17 bases in between. The length of the CDR3 is 14 residues. CDR3 in amino acids: CASSPAWTTSEQFF. CDR3 bases: TGTGCCAGCAGCCCCGCGTGGACGACCAGTGAGCAGTTCTTC.

The chain uses TRBV10-3 and TRBJ2-1; D remains unclear. Trimming took 10 bases from V and 3 from J, leaving 7 bases between them. Germline CDR1 and CDR2: ENHRY and SYGVKD. The CDR3 runs to 11 residues. The CDR3 protein is CATIGYNEQFF. The CDR3 region has the DNA TGTGCCACGATCGGCTACAATGAGCAGTTCTTC.

V is TRBV5-1 and J is TRBJ1-1, with D unclear. CDR1 and CDR2 (germline): SGHRS, YFSETQ. V lost 3 bases and J lost 4, with 16 bases in between. This CDR3 has 15 residues. DNA of the CDR3: TGCGCCAGCAGCTGCGAATGGGGATCGGGCACTGAAGCTTTCTTT. Protein product: CASSCEWGSGTEAFF.

Of note for this clonotype: Possible read error: a much larger clone is one base away. The J gene is TRBJ2-1, the V gene TRBV3-1, with 10 bases identical to TRBD2. This CDR3 has 17 residues. The germline V gene has CDR1 LGHDT and CDR2 YNNKEL (reference sequence). The CDR3 spells CASSQEGTSVSSNEQFF. The DNA for the CDR3 is TGTGCCAGCAGCCAAGAGGGGACTAGCGTTTCCTCCAATGAGCAGTTCTTC.